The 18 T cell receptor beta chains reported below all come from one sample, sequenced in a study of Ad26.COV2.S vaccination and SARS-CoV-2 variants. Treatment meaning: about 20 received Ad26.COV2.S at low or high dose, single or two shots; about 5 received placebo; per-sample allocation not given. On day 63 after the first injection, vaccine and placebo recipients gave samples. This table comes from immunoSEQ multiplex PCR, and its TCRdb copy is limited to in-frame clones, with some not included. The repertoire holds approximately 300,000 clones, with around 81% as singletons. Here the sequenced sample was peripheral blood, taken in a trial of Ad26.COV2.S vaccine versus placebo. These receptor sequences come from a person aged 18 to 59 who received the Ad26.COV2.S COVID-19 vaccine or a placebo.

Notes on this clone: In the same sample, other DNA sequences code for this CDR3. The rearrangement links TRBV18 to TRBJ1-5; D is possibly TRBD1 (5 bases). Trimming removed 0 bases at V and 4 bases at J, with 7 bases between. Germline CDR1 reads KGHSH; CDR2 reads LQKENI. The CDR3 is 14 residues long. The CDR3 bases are TGTGCCAGCTCACCACCGGGGGGGAATCAGCCCCAGCATTTT. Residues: CASSPPGGNQPQHF.

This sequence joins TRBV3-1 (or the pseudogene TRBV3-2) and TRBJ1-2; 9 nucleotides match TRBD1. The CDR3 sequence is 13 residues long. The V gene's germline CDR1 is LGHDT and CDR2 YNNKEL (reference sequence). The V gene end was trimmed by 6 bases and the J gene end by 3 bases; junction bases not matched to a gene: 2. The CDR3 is CASSRQGDYGYTF. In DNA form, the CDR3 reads TGTGCCAGCAGTCGACAGGGGGACTATGGCTACACCTTC.

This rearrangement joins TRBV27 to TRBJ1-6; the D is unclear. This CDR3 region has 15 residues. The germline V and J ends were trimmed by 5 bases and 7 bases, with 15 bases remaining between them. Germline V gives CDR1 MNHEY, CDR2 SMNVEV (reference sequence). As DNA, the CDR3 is TGTGCCAGCAGTCCCCTCGGTTCCCCGAATTCACCCCTCCACTTT. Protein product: CASSPLGSPNSPLHF.

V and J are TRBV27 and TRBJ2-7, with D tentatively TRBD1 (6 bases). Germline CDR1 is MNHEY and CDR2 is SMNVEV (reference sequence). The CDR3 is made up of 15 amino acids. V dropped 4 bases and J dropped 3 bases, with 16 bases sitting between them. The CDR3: CASSSAGQKIYEQYF. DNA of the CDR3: TGTGCCAGCAGTTCGGCAGGACAGAAGATCTACGAGCAGTACTTC.

As DNA, the CDR3 is TGTGCCAGCAGCCCTCGGACAGGGGGCAGTCAGGAGCAGTACTTC. Its protein is CASSPRTGGSQEQYF. The chain employs TRBV9 and TRBJ2-7, with 11 bases identical to TRBD1. Germline loops: CDR1 SGDLS, CDR2 YYNGEE. This CDR3 has 15 amino acids. The trim removed 4 bases at V and 7 bases at J, leaving 10 bases unmatched.

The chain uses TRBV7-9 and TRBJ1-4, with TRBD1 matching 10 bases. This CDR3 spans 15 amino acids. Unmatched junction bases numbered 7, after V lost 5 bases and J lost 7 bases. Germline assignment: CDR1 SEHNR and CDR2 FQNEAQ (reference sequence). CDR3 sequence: CASSPGQGKFEKLFF. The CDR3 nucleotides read TGTGCCAGCAGCCCGGGACAGGGGAAGTTTGAAAAACTGTTTTTT. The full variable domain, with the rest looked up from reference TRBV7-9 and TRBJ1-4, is DTGVSQNPRHKITKRGQNVTFRCDPISEHNRLYWYRQTLGQGPEFLTYFQNEAQLEKSRLLSDRFSAERPKGSFSTLEIQRTEQGDSAMYLCASSPGQGKFEKLFFGSGTQLSVL.

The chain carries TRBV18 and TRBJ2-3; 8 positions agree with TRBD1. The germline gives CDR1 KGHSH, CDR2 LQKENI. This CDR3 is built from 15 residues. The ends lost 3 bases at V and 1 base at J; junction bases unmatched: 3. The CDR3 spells CASSPGQDRTDTQYF. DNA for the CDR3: TGTGCCAGCTCACCGGGACAGGACCGCACAGATACGCAGTATTTT. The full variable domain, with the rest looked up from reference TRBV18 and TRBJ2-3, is NAGVMQNPRHLVRRRGQEARLRCSPMKGHSHVYWYRQLPEEGLKFMVYLQKENIIDESGMPKERFSAEFPKEGPSILRIQQVVRGDSAAYFCASSPGQDRTDTQYFGPGTRLTVL.

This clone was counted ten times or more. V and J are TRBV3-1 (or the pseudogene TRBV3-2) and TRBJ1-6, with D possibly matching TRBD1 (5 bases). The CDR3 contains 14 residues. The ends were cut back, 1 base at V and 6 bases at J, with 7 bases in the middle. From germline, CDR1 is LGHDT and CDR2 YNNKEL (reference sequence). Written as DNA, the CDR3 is TGTGCCAGCAGCCAAGGACAGTTTAATTCACCCCTCCACTTT. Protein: CASSQGQFNSPLHF.

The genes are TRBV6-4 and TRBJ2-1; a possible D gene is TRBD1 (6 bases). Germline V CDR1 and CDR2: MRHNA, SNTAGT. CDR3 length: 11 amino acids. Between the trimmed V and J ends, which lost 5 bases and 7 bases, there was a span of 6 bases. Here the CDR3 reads CASSQGNEQFF. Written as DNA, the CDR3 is TGTGCCAGCAGTCAGGGGAATGAGCAGTTCTTC.

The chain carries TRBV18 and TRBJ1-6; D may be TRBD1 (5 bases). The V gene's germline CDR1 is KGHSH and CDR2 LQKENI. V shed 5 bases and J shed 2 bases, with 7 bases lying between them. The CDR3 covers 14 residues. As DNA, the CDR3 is TGTGCCAGCTCATTGGGGCCCTATAATTCACCCCTCCACTTT. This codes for CASSLGPYNSPLHF.

This CDR3 reads CASSIGQGDEQYF. CDR3 bases: TGTGCCAGTAGTATAGGGCAGGGGGACGAGCAGTACTTC. The chain has TRBV19 and TRBJ2-7, with 7 bases fitting TRBD1. With V trimmed by 1 base and J by 5 bases, 2 bases remained unmatched. Germline V gene lookup returns CDR1 LNHDA and CDR2 SQIVND (reference sequence). The CDR3 sequence is 13 residues long.

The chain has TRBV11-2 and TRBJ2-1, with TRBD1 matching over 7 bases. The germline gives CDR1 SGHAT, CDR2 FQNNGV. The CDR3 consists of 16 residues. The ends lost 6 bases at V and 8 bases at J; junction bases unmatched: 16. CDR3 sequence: CASRRNLGGSAHEQFF. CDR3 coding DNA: TGTGCCAGCAGGCGGAACCTAGGGGGCTCTGCCCATGAGCAGTTCTTC.

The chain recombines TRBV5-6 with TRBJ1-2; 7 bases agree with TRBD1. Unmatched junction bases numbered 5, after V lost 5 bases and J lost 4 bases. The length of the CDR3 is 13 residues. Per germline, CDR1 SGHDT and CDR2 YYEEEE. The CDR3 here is CASRVDRFYGYTF. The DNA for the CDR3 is TGTGCCAGCAGAGTGGACAGGTTCTATGGCTACACCTTC.

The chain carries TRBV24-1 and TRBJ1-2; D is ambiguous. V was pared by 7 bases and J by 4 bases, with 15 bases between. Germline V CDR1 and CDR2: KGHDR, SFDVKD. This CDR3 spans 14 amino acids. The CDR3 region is CATSSTDFVYGYTF. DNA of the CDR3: TGTGCCACCAGCTCGACGGACTTCGTCTATGGCTACACCTTC.

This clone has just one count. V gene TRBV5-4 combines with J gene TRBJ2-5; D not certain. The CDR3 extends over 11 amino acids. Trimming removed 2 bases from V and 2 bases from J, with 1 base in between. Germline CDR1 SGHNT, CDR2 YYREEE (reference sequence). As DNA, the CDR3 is TGTGCCAGCAGCTTTCAAGAGACCCAGTACTTC. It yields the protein CASSFQETQYF.

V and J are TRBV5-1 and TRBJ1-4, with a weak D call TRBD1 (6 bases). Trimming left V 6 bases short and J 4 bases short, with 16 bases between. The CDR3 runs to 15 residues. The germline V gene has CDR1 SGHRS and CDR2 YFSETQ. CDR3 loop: CASTRDMGDNEKLFF. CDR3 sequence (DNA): TGCGCCAGCACCCGGGACATGGGGGATAATGAAAAACTGTTTTTT.

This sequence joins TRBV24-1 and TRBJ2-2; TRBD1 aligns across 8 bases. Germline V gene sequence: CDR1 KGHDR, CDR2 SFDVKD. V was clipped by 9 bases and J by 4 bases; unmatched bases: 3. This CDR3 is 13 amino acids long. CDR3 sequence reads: CATGTGITGELFF. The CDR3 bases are TGTGCCACCGGGACAGGTATCACCGGGGAGCTGTTTTTT.

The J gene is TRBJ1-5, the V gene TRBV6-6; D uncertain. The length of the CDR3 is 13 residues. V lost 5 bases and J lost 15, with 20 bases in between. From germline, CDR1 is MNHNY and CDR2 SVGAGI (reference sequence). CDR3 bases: TGTGCCAGCAGTGGTTTTCGAGAAACTCCGGCGCATTTT. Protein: CASSGFRETPAHF.